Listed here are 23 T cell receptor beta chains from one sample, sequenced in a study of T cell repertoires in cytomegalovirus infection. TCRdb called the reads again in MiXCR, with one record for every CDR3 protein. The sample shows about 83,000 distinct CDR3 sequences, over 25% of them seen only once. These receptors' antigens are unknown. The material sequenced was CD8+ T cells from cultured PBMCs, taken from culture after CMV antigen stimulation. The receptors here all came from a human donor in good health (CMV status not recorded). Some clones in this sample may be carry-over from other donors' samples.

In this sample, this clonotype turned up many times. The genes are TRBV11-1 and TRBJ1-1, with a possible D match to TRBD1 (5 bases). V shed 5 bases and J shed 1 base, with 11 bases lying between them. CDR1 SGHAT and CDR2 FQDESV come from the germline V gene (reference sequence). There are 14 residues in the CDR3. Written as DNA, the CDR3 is TGTGCCAGCAGCCCACTGGGGGGGAACACTGAAGCTTTCTTT. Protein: CASSPLGGNTEAFF. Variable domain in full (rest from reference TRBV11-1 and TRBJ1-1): EAEVAQSPRYKITEKSQAVAFWCDPISGHATLYWYRQILGQGPELLVQFQDESVVDDSQLPKDRFSAERLKGVDSTLKIQPAELGDSAMYLCASSPLGGNTEAFFGQGTRLTVV.

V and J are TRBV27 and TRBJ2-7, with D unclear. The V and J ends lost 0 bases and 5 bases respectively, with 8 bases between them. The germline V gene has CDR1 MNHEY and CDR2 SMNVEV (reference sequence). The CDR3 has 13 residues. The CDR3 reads CASSLSINHEQYF. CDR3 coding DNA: TGTGCCAGCAGTTTATCGATTAACCACGAGCAGTACTTC.

The CDR3 sequence: CASSEESGMGTYEQYF. The DNA of the CDR3 is TGTGCCAGCAGTGAAGAGTCGGGGATGGGGACCTACGAGCAGTACTTC. The V gene is TRBV2, the J gene TRBJ2-7; tentatively, D is TRBD2 (5 bases). The CDR3 spans 16 residues. The germline V gene has CDR1 SNHLY and CDR2 FYNNEI. V was shortened by 1 base and J by 2 bases, with 15 bases between the two germline ends.

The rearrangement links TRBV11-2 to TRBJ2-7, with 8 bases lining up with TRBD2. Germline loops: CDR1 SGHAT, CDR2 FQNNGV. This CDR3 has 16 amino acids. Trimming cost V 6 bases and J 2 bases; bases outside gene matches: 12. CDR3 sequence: CASRVNSAGEPYEQYF. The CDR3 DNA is TGTGCCAGCAGGGTTAATTCAGCGGGGGAGCCCTACGAGCAGTACTTC.

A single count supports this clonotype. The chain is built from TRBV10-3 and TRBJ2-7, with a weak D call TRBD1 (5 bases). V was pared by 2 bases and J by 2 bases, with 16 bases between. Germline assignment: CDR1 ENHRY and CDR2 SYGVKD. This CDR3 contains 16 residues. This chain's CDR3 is CAISEPQGPDPYEQYF. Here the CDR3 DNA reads TGTGCCATCAGTGAGCCGCAGGGTCCGGATCCCTACGAGCAGTACTTC.

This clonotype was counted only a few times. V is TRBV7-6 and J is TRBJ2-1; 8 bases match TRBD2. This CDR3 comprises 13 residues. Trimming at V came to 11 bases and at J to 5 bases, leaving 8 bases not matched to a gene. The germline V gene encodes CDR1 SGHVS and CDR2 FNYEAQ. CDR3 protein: CAYSGAVHNEQFF. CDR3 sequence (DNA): TGTGCCTATAGCGGGGCAGTCCACAATGAGCAGTTCTTC.

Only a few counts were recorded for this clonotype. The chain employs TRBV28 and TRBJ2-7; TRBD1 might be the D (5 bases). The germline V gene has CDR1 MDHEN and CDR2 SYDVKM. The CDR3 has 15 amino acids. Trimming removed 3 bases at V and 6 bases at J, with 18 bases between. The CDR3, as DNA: TGTGCCAGCAGTTTGCCCGAGGACGGTGGGGCCGAGCAGTACTTC. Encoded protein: CASSLPEDGGAEQYF.

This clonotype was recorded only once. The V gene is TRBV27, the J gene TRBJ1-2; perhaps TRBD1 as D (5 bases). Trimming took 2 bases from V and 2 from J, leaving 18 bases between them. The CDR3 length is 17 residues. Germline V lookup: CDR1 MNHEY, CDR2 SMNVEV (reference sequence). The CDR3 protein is CASSLTVWAGMNYGYTF. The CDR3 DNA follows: TGTGCCAGCAGTTTAACTGTATGGGCAGGGATGAACTATGGCTACACCTTC.

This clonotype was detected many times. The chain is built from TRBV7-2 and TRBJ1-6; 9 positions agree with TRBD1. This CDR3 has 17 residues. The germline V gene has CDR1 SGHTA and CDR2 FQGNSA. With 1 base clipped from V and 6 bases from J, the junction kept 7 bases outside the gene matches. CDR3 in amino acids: CASSLGGTGPFNSPLHF. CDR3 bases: TGTGCCAGCAGCTTAGGCGGGACAGGGCCTTTTAATTCACCCCTCCACTTT.

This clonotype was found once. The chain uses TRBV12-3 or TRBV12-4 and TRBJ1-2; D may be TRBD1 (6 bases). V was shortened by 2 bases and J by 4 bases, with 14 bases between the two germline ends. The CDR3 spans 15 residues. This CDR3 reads CASSLTGGKGYGYTF. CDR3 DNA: TGTGCCAGCAGTTTAACCGGGGGCAAGGGCTATGGCTACACCTTC.

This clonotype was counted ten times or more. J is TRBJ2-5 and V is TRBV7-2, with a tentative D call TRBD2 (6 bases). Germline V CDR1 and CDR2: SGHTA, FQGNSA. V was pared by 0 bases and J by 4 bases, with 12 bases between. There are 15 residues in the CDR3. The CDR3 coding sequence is TGTGCCAGCAGCTTAGCCCCGGGGGAGGTAGAGACCCAGTACTTC. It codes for CASSLAPGEVETQYF.

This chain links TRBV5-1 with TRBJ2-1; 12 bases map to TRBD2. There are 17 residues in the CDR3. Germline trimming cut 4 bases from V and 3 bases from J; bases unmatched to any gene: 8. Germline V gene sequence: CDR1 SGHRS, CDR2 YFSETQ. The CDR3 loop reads CASSPETSGGYYNEQFF. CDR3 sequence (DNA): TGCGCCAGCAGCCCGGAGACTAGCGGGGGCTACTACAATGAGCAGTTCTTC.

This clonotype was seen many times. CDR3 region: CATSDPPGQGYGDTQYF. In DNA, the CDR3 is TGTGCCACCAGTGACCCACCGGGACAGGGGTATGGAGATACGCAGTATTTT. The chain carries TRBV24-1 and TRBJ2-3; TRBD1 matches 10 bases. Germline V gives CDR1 KGHDR, CDR2 SFDVKD. Trimming at V came to 4 bases and at J to 5 bases, leaving 11 bases not matched to a gene. This CDR3 spans 17 amino acids.

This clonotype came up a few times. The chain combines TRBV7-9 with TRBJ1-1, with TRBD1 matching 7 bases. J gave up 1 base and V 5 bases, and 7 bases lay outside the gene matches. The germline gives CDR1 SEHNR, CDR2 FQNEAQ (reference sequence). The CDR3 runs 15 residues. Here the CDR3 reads CASSHQGGTNTEAFF. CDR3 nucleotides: TGTGCCAGCAGCCATCAGGGGGGTACGAACACTGAAGCTTTCTTT.

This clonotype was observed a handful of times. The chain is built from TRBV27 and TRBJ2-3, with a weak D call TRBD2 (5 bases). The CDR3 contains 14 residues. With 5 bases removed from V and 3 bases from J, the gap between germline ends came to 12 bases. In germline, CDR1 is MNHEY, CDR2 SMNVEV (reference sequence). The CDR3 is CASSTFVATDTQYF. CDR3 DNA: TGTGCCAGCAGTACCTTCGTAGCGACAGATACGCAGTATTTT.

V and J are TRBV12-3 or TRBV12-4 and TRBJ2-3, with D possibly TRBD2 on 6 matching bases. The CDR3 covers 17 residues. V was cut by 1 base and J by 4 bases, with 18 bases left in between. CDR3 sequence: CASSLVLGGGKSDTQYF. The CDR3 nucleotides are TGTGCCAGCAGTTTAGTTTTGGGTGGGGGGAAATCAGATACGCAGTATTTT.

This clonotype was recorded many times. CDR3 sequence (DNA): TGTGCCAGCAGTTACGCAGGGACGGAAGGCTACACCTTC. Amino acids: CASSYAGTEGYTF. V and J are TRBV6-6 and TRBJ1-2, with D possibly matching TRBD1 (5 bases). Germline values: CDR1 MNHNY, CDR2 SVGAGI (reference sequence). The CDR3 is 13 residues long. V lost 2 bases, J lost 8 bases, and 12 bases lay in between.

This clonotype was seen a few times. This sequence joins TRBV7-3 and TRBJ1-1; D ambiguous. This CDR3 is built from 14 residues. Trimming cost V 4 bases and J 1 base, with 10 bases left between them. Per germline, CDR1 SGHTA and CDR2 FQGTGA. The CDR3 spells CASSYDGENTEAFF. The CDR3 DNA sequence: TGTGCCAGCAGCTACGACGGCGAGAACACTGAAGCTTTCTTT.

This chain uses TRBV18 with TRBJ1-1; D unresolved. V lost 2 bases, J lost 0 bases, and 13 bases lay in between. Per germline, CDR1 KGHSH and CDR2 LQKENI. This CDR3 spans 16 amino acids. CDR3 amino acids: CASSPAEQRMNTEAFF. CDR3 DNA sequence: TGTGCCAGCTCACCAGCGGAACAAAGGATGAACACTGAAGCTTTCTTT.

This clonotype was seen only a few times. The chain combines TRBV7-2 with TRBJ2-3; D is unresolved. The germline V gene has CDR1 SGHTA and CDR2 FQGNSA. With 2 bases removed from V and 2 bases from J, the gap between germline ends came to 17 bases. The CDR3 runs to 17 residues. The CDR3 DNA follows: TGTGCCAGCAGCTTATTGACGGCCACTACTTACACAGATACGCAGTATTTT. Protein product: CASSLLTATTYTDTQYF. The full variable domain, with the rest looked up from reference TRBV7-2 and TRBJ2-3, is GAGVSQSPSNKVTEKGKDVELRCDPISGHTALYWYRQSLGQGLEFLIYFQGNSAPDKSGLPSDRFSAERTGGSVSTLTIQRTQQEDSAVYLCASSLLTATTYTDTQYFGPGTRLTVL.

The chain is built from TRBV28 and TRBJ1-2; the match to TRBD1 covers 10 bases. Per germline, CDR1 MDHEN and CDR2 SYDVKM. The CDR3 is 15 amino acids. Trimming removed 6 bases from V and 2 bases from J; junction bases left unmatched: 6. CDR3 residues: CASSITGQGNYGYTF. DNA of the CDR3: TGTGCCAGCAGCATCACGGGACAGGGGAACTATGGCTACACCTTC.

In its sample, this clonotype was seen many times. CDR3: CASSLGTSETYEQYF. The DNA of the CDR3 is TGTGCCAGCAGCTTAGGGACTAGCGAAACCTACGAGCAGTACTTC. The chain is built from TRBV7-9 and TRBJ2-7, with 9 bases aligning to TRBD2. This CDR3 is built from 15 residues. The V segment lost 1 base and the J segment 2 bases; nucleotides outside the gene matches: 3. The V gene's germline CDR1 is SEHNR and CDR2 FQNEAQ (reference sequence).

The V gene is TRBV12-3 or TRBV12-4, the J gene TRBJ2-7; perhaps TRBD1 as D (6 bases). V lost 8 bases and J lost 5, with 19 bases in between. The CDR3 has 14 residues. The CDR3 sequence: CASQTGLAADEQYF. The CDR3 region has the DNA TGTGCCAGCCAAACAGGGTTGGCCGCGGACGAGCAGTACTTC.